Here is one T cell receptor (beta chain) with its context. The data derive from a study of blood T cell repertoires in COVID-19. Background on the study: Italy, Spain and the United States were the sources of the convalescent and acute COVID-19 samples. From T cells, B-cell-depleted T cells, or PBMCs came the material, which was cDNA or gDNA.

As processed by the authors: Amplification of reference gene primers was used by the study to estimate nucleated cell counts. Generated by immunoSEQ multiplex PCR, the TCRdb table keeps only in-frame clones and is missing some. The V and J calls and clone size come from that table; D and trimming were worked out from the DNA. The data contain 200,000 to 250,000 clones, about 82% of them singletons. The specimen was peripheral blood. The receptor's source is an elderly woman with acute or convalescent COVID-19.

The CDR3 loop is CASTSSGGAHNEQFF. The CDR3 bases are TGTGCCAGCACCTCTAGCGGGGGGGCCCACAATGAGCAGTTCTTC. The J gene is TRBJ2-1, the V gene TRBV25-1; 12 bases match TRBD2. This CDR3 comprises 15 residues. The germline V gene encodes CDR1 MGHDK and CDR2 SYGVNS. Trimming removed 7 bases from V and 5 bases from J; junction bases left unmatched: 6. Drawing the rest from reference TRBV25-1 and TRBJ2-1, the complete variable domain is EADIYQTPRYLVIGTGKKITLECSQTMGHDKMYWYQQDPGMELHLIHYSYGVNSTEKGDLSSESTVSRIRTEHFPLTLESARPSHTSQYLCASTSSGGAHNEQFFGPGTRLTVL.